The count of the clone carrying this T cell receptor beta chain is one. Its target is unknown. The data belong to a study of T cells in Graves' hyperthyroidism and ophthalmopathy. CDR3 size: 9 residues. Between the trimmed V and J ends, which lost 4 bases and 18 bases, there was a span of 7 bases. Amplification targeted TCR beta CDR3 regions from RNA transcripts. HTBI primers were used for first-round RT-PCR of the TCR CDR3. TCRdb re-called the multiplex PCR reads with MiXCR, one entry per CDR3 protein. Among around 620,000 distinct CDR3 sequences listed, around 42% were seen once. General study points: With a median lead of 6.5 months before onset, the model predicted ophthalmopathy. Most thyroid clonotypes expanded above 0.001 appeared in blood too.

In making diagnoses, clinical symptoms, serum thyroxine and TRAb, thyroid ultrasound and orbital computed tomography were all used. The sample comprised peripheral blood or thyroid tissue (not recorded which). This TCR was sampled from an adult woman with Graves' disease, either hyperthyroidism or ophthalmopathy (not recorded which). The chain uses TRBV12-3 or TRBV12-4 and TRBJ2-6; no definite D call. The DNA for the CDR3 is TGTGCCAGCAGTTACTCCCGGACTTTC. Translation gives CASSYSRTF.